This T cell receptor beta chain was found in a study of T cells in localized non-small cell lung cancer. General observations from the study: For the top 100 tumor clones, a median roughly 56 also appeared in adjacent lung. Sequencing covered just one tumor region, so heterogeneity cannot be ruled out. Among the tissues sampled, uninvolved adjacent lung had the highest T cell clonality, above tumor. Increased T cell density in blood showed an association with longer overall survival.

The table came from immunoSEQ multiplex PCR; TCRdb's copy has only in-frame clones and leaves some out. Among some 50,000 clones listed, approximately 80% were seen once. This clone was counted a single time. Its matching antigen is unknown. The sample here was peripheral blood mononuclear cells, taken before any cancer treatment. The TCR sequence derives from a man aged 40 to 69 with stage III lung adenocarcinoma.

For the CDR3, the DNA is TGCGCCAGCAGAATCGGGGGTGGCACAGATACGCAGTATTTT. Amino acids: CASRIGGGTDTQYF. The V gene is TRBV5-1, the J gene TRBJ2-3; maybe TRBD2 (6 bases). Germline assignment: CDR1 SGHRS and CDR2 YFSETQ. This CDR3 comprises 14 residues. Trimming cost V 5 bases and J 1 base, with 11 bases left between them.